One sample yielded the 20 T cell receptor beta chains listed below, sequenced in a study of cytomegalovirus exposure and HLA in healthy donors. The PCR used 60 Vbeta and 13 Jbeta primers. The repertoire was sequenced with immunoSEQ multiplex PCR; TCRdb's copy has only in-frame clones and lacks some. The table records roughly 190,000 clones, approximately 85% of them present only once. Sequences were obtained from PBMCs. Source of these receptors: a girl between 10 and 17 years old in good health and CMV-seropositive.

V and J are TRBV19 and TRBJ1-5; D perhaps matches TRBD1 (5 bases). Germline assignment: CDR1 LNHDA and CDR2 SQIVND (reference sequence). This CDR3 spans 14 amino acids. The V end lost 7 bases, the J end lost 0 bases, and 10 bases lay between the germline ends. The CDR3 spells CASTQTASNQPQHF. The CDR3 DNA reads TGTGCCAGTACCCAGACAGCTAGCAATCAGCCCCAGCATTTT.

The CDR3 DNA follows: TGTGCCAGCAGTGATACTAGCGGGGCGACAGATACGCAGTATTTT. It encodes CASSDTSGATDTQYF. The chain employs TRBV6-4 and TRBJ2-3; 10 bases align to TRBD2. CDR1 is MRHNA, CDR2 SNTAGT, per germline. The V and J ends lost 3 bases and 3 bases, in that order; junction bases with no gene match: 3. This CDR3 is built from 15 residues.

This rearrangement joins TRBV14 to TRBJ2-3; 7 bases fit TRBD1. V dropped 4 bases and J dropped 11; count of bases not matched to a gene: 9. This CDR3 region has 13 residues. Germline V lookup: CDR1 SGHDN, CDR2 FVKESK. The CDR3, as DNA: TGTGCCAGCAGCCCGAGGACAGGAGAAGGGCAGTATTTT. Translating gives CASSPRTGEGQYF.

The J gene is TRBJ2-7, the V gene TRBV10-2; D may be TRBD1 (6 bases). The CDR3 totals 18 residues. CDR1 is WSHSY, CDR2 SAAADI, per germline. Trimming shortened V by 2 bases and J by 5 bases, and 25 bases separated the two germline ends. Here the CDR3 DNA reads TGCGCCAGCAGTGAGACCCCAGGGGACAAAACGGTTCGGGACGAGCAGTACTTC. Encoded protein: CASSETPGDKTVRDEQYF.

This clone was counted once. V gene TRBV5-5 combines with J gene TRBJ2-2; perhaps TRBD1 as D (5 bases). The CDR3 runs 15 residues. The germline CDR1 and CDR2 sequences are SGHKS and YYEKEE (reference sequence). The germline V and J ends were trimmed by 3 bases and 4 bases, with 13 bases remaining between them. The CDR3 region has the DNA TGTGCCAGCAGCTGGGGCCAGGGTGTCACCGGGGAGCTGTTTTTT. It specifies CASSWGQGVTGELFF.

This clone was counted between two and nine times. The chain has TRBV19 and TRBJ2-2; TRBD2 aligns across 7 bases. Losses at the gene ends were 10 bases for V and 6 bases for J; bases not matched to a gene: 14. This CDR3 has 15 amino acids. Germline assignment: CDR1 LNHDA and CDR2 SQIVND (reference sequence). The CDR3 here is CAIPVGRGFAGELFF. The CDR3 nucleotides read TGTGCCATCCCGGTGGGGCGGGGGTTCGCCGGGGAGCTGTTTTTT.

The rearrangement links TRBV7-6 to TRBJ2-3; a weak D match, TRBD1 (5 bases). CDR3 length: 13 residues. Germline V gene sequence: CDR1 SGHVS, CDR2 FNYEAQ. V was shortened by 5 bases and J by 3 bases, with 9 bases between the two germline ends. The CDR3 nucleotides are TGTGCCAGCAGCCGACAGACTACAGATACGCAGTATTTT. The encoded protein is CASSRQTTDTQYF.

The chain couples TRBV27 to TRBJ2-2; D is ambiguous. Germline CDR1 MNHEY, CDR2 SMNVEV (reference sequence). The CDR3 has 12 residues. The ends were cut back, 4 bases at V and 6 bases at J, with 6 bases in the middle. The CDR3 coding sequence is TGTGCCAGCAGTTCAGGATCCGGGGAGCTGTTTTTT. This codes for CASSSGSGELFF.

The gene calls are TRBV14 and TRBJ1-2; D unresolved. The CDR3 has 13 residues. V was pared by 1 base and J by 1 base, with 4 bases between. The V gene's germline CDR1 is SGHDN and CDR2 FVKESK. CDR3 nucleotides: TGTGCCAGCAGCCAAGCCATTAACTATGGCTACACCTTC. Encoded protein: CASSQAINYGYTF.

V and J are TRBV12-5 and TRBJ1-6; 8 bases are a match to TRBD1. This CDR3 contains 17 residues. Germline V gene lookup returns CDR1 LGHNT and CDR2 FRNRAP. The V gene end was trimmed by 6 bases and the J gene end by 8 bases; junction bases not matched to a gene: 15. The DNA of the CDR3 is TGTGCTAGTGGCCGAAAACAAATACAGGGGGGAGATTCACCCCTCCACTTT. Its protein product is CASGRKQIQGGDSPLHF.

CDR3 sequence (DNA): TGTGCCAGCAGCTTGAACGGGGGCCAAGAGACCCAGTACTTC. This gives the protein CASSLNGGQETQYF. The chain uses TRBV5-4 and TRBJ2-5; D is possibly TRBD2 (6 bases). Germline V lookup: CDR1 SGHNT, CDR2 YYREEE (reference sequence). V lost 1 base, J lost 1 base, and 8 bases lay in between. The CDR3 is 14 amino acids.

The genes are TRBV10-2 and TRBJ1-1; D may be TRBD1 (5 bases). Looked up from germline, CDR1 is WSHSY and CDR2 is SAAADI. Trimming left V 0 bases short and J 7 bases short, with 9 bases between. The CDR3 totals 13 residues. CDR3 DNA: TGCGCCAGCAGTGAGTCGGGGGGATATGAAGCTTTCTTT. Its translation: CASSESGGYEAFF.

J is TRBJ2-5 and V is TRBV5-6; TRBD2 matches at 15 bases. The CDR3 consists of 17 residues. CDR1 and CDR2 from the germline V gene are SGHDT and YYEEEE. With 2 bases clipped from V and 5 bases from J, the junction kept 7 bases outside the gene matches. CDR3 amino acids: CASSFPGTSGGTETQYF. CDR3 DNA: TGTGCCAGCAGCTTCCCCGGGACTAGCGGGGGGACGGAGACCCAGTACTTC.

In this sample, this clone turned up a few times. This chain links TRBV9 with TRBJ2-7, with a possible D match to TRBD2 (5 bases). V lost 2 bases and J lost 2, with 14 bases in between. Germline assignment: CDR1 SGDLS and CDR2 YYNGEE. This CDR3 is 15 amino acids long. CDR3 amino acids: CASSVASTGTYEQYF. DNA for the CDR3: TGTGCCAGCAGCGTTGCCTCGACGGGGACCTACGAGCAGTACTTC.

The chain employs TRBV25-1 and TRBJ1-1, with D perhaps TRBD1 (6 bases). This CDR3 contains 14 residues. The germline V gene encodes CDR1 MGHDK and CDR2 SYGVNS. V shed 6 bases and J shed 6 bases, with 17 bases lying between them. The CDR3 DNA follows: TGTGCCAGCAGAGCTGGGGGGGCAAGGGCTGAAGCTTTCTTT. This codes for CASRAGGARAEAFF.

This chain uses TRBV2 with TRBJ1-1; 7 bases fit TRBD1. Trimming at V came to 9 bases and at J to 4 bases, leaving 8 bases not matched to a gene. This CDR3 comprises 13 residues. Germline loops: CDR1 SNHLY, CDR2 FYNNEI. The CDR3 loop is CARKEGAVTEAFF. In nucleotides, the CDR3 is TGTGCCAGGAAAGAGGGGGCAGTCACTGAAGCTTTCTTT.

The rearrangement uses TRBV11-2 and TRBJ2-7; D possibly corresponds to TRBD2 (8 bases). The CDR3 runs 14 residues. Germline V gives CDR1 SGHAT, CDR2 FQNNGV. Trimming left V 7 bases short and J 3 bases short, with 16 bases between. The CDR3 here is CASTRGGTDYEQYF. CDR3 in DNA: TGTGCCAGCACCCGGGGGGGGACAGACTACGAGCAGTACTTC.

The chain links TRBV9 to TRBJ1-5, with a weak D call TRBD1 (5 bases). Trimming took off 1 base at V and 7 bases at J, with 12 bases between the two ends. Germline CDR1 and CDR2: SGDLS and YYNGEE. The CDR3 is 14 amino acids. The CDR3 coding sequence is TGTGCCAGCAGCGTACAGGGCTTGGGGCAGCCCCAGCATTTT. It encodes CASSVQGLGQPQHF.

This clone has just one count. The sample has other DNA sequences that encode this CDR3 too. CDR3 loop: CASSESGGTYNEQFF. The CDR3 DNA sequence: TGCGCCAGCAGTGAGTCGGGGGGGACCTACAATGAGCAGTTCTTC. The rearrangement uses TRBV10-1 and TRBJ2-1; TRBD2 matches at 7 bases. CDR3 length: 15 amino acids. CDR1 and CDR2 from the germline V gene are WNHNN and SYGVQD (reference sequence). Trimming removed 0 bases from V and 2 bases from J; junction bases left unmatched: 1.

V usage is TRBV5-8 and J usage is TRBJ2-1; D not resolved. CDR3 length equals 16 residues. The V and J ends lost 0 bases and 4 bases respectively, with 14 bases between them. Per the germline V gene, CDR1 is SGHTS and CDR2 is YDEGEE. This chain's CDR3 is CASSLGLSTNYNEQFF. In nucleotides, the CDR3 is TGTGCCAGCAGCTTGGGTCTCTCCACAAATTACAATGAGCAGTTCTTC.